The sequence of this T cell receptor (beta chain) was determined in a study of blood T cell repertoires in COVID-19. Background on the study: Acute and convalescent COVID-19 specimens originated in the United States, Italy and Spain. PBMCs, B-cell-depleted T cells, or T cells were the source of the cDNA or gDNA that made up the material.

The count of this clone is one. CDR3 size: 16 residues. Germline V lookup: CDR1 KGHSH, CDR2 LQKENI. Trimming took 3 bases from V and 5 from J; bases not matched to a gene: 12. Seattle patients were enrolled while actively infected and followed longitudinally. Original processing methods: Counts of nucleated cells, estimated from reference gene primer amplification, were obtained. The method was immunoSEQ multiplex PCR; TCRdb's version includes in-frame clones alone and lacks a portion of them. That table furnishes V, J and clone size, whereas the DNA furnished D and trimming. Altogether some 260,000 clones are present, 80% to 90% being singletons, with the ten largest covering roughly 10%.

V gene TRBV18 combines with J gene TRBJ1-1; 7 bases match TRBD1. The TCR sequence derives from a woman in her 70s with COVID-19, enrolled during active disease. The specimen sequenced was peripheral blood. Written as DNA, the CDR3 is TGTGCCAGCTCACCTAACGTAATACAGGGGAGGACTGAAGCTTTCTTT. It codes for CASSPNVIQGRTEAFF.